Below, 22 T cell receptor beta chains from the same sample are listed, as sequenced in a study of shared clonotypes between healthy human individuals. Generated by immunoSEQ multiplex PCR, the TCRdb table keeps only in-frame clones and is missing some. The repertoire includes approximately 2,300,000 clones, 85% to 95% of them detected once, and approximately 0.4% sits in the top ten. Sequenced material: naive CD4+ T cells from PBMCs. This sample's subset: CD45RA+ positively selected. These receptor sequences come from a man aged 18 to 35 in good health. Some clones in this sample may be carry-over from other donors' samples.

CDR3 nucleotides: TGCGCCAGCAGCCCTGAGGGGGGGCTACACAATGAGCAGTTCTTC. Translation gives CASSPEGGLHNEQFF. This chain connects TRBV5-1 to TRBJ2-1, with TRBD2 as a possible D gene (7 bases). V shed 4 bases and J shed 5 bases, with 16 bases lying between them. Germline V gene sequence: CDR1 SGHRS, CDR2 YFSETQ. This CDR3 is built from 15 residues.

The V call is TRBV5-4, the J call TRBJ2-1, with TRBD2 matching 15 bases. The CDR3 runs to 16 residues. Trimming cost V 3 bases and J 10 bases; bases outside gene matches: 8. The V gene's germline CDR1 is SGHNT and CDR2 YYREEE (reference sequence). The CDR3 nucleotides read TGTGCCAGCAGCTACAACCCGGGACTAGCGGGAGGCGAGCAGTTCTTC. Amino acid sequence: CASSYNPGLAGGEQFF.

V is TRBV6-6 and J is TRBJ1-1; D remains unclear. There are 13 residues in the CDR3. Per the germline V gene, CDR1 is MNHNY and CDR2 is SVGAGI (reference sequence). V shed 2 bases and J shed 1 base, with 5 bases lying between them. CDR3 amino acids: CASSYNANTEAFF. The CDR3 nucleotides are TGTGCCAGCAGTTACAACGCGAACACTGAAGCTTTCTTT.

For this clone: Other nucleotide sequences from this sample produce the same CDR3. The genes are TRBV9 and TRBJ2-7; possibly TRBD2 for D (5 bases). Germline values: CDR1 SGDLS, CDR2 YYNGEE. The CDR3 contains 13 residues. Trimming stripped 2 bases from V and 3 bases from J, with 9 bases between. In nucleotides, the CDR3 is TGTGCCAGCAGCGTCGGACTCTACTACGAGCAGTACTTC. Amino acid sequence: CASSVGLYYEQYF.

This sequence joins TRBV6-5 and TRBJ2-2; possibly TRBD1 for D (6 bases). The CDR3 contains 15 residues. Germline CDR1 and CDR2: MNHEY and SVGAGI. Trimming stripped 7 bases from V and 1 base from J, with 13 bases between. The CDR3 nucleotides read TGTGCCAGCACTCGGGACATCGTGAACACCGGGGAGCTGTTTTTT. Amino acid sequence: CASTRDIVNTGELFF.

The chain couples TRBV5-1 to TRBJ1-2; weak D call: TRBD1 (6 bases). CDR3 size: 13 residues. Germline CDR1 and CDR2: SGHRS and YFSETQ. V was pared by 0 bases and J by 11 bases, with 14 bases between. CDR3 nucleotide sequence: TGCGCCAGCAGCTTGGGACAGGCGCCGATGTACACCTTC. Its translation: CASSLGQAPMYTF.

V is TRBV7-9 and J is TRBJ2-1, with D uncertain. Germline V CDR1 and CDR2: SEHNR, FQNEAQ (reference sequence). The V and J ends lost 3 bases and 7 bases respectively, with 16 bases between them. This CDR3 contains 15 residues. Here the CDR3 DNA reads TGTGCCAGCAGCTTGGACGGGCATACAAGGAATGAGCAGTTCTTC. It specifies CASSLDGHTRNEQFF.

V gene TRBV28 combines with J gene TRBJ2-7, with D unclear. The CDR3 loop spans 12 amino acids. Trimming took 2 bases from V and 6 from J, leaving 8 bases between them. Germline V gene sequence: CDR1 MDHEN, CDR2 SYDVKM. The CDR3 reads CASSLQLFEQYF. The CDR3 bases are TGTGCCAGCAGTTTACAGCTTTTCGAGCAGTACTTC.

V and J are TRBV7-2 and TRBJ2-1, with a tentative D call TRBD2 (5 bases). The CDR3 totals 12 residues. V dropped 5 bases and J dropped 16 bases, with 18 bases sitting between them. Germline CDR1 and CDR2: SGHTA and FQGNSA. CDR3 region: CASSLREGVHFF. The CDR3 nucleotides are TGTGCCAGCAGCCTTAGAGAGGGAGTCCACTTCTTC.

The J gene is TRBJ1-4, the V gene TRBV27, with D perhaps TRBD1 (6 bases). In germline, CDR1 is MNHEY, CDR2 SMNVEV (reference sequence). CDR3 length equals 15 residues. V was cut by 10 bases and J by 5 bases, with 20 bases left in between. CDR3 protein: CATKDQGKGNEKLFF. As DNA, the CDR3 is TGTGCCACCAAGGATCAGGGGAAAGGCAATGAAAAACTGTTTTTT. Filled out from reference TRBV27 and TRBJ1-4, the complete variable domain reads EAQVTQNPRYLITVTGKKLTVTCSQNMNHEYMSWYRQDPGLGLRQIYYSMNVEVTDKGDVPEGYKVSRKEKRNFPLILESPSPNQTSLYFCATKDQGKGNEKLFFGSGTQLSVL.

The rearrangement uses TRBV7-9 and TRBJ2-3, with TRBD1 matching over 11 bases. CDR3 size: 15 residues. The germline gives CDR1 SEHNR, CDR2 FQNEAQ (reference sequence). V dropped 5 bases and J dropped 4; count of bases not matched to a gene: 5. CDR3 residues: CASSPGQGAPDTQYF. CDR3 DNA: TGTGCCAGCAGCCCAGGACAGGGGGCTCCAGATACGCAGTATTTT. The variable domain in full, completed from reference TRBV7-9 and TRBJ2-3, reads DTGVSQNPRHKITKRGQNVTFRCDPISEHNRLYWYRQTLGQGPEFLTYFQNEAQLEKSRLLSDRFSAERPKGSFSTLEIQRTEQGDSAMYLCASSPGQGAPDTQYFGPGTRLTVL.

The V and J genes are TRBV10-3 and TRBJ2-1; D is unclear. Germline V gene sequence: CDR1 ENHRY, CDR2 SYGVKD. The V gene lost 4 bases and the J gene lost 1 base, with 11 bases spanning the gap. This CDR3 has 15 residues. CDR3 bases: TGTGCCATCAGTGCCATTTGGACGTCCTACAATGAGCAGTTCTTC. Its translation: CAISAIWTSYNEQFF.

This clone has only one observation. The chain uses TRBV19 and TRBJ2-7; the match to TRBD2 covers 11 bases. CDR3 length: 17 amino acids. Germline assignment: CDR1 LNHDA and CDR2 SQIVND (reference sequence). Losses at the gene ends were 6 bases for V and 5 bases for J; bases not matched to a gene: 15. The CDR3 reads CASSPTSGARPRDEQYF. Written as DNA, the CDR3 is TGTGCCAGTAGCCCGACTAGCGGGGCCCGCCCGCGCGACGAGCAGTACTTC.

The chain has TRBV6-6 and TRBJ2-7; 9 nucleotides line up with TRBD1. The CDR3 is made up of 14 amino acids. The germline V gene encodes CDR1 MNHNY and CDR2 SVGAGI (reference sequence). V lost 6 bases and J lost 1; bases outside the gene matches: 4. CDR3 loop: CASSRTGDSYEQYF. In DNA form, the CDR3 reads TGTGCCAGCAGCCGGACAGGGGATTCCTACGAGCAGTACTTC.

In this sample, this clone turned up once. The chain couples TRBV25-1 to TRBJ2-5; TRBD2 agrees at 7 bases. Per the germline V gene, CDR1 is MGHDK and CDR2 is SYGVNS. This CDR3 comprises 14 residues. With V trimmed by 4 bases and J by 4 bases, 6 bases remained unmatched. CDR3 sequence: CASSGGWGGETQYF. The CDR3 DNA reads as TGTGCCAGCAGTGGCGGCTGGGGGGGAGAGACCCAGTACTTC.

The J gene is TRBJ1-2, the V gene TRBV5-1, with D possibly TRBD1 on 5 matching bases. Germline V lookup: CDR1 SGHRS, CDR2 YFSETQ. There are 16 residues in the CDR3. Trimming cost V 2 bases and J 0 bases, with 14 bases left between them. The CDR3 protein is CASSFGSTGANYGYTF. In nucleotides, the CDR3 is TGCGCCAGCAGCTTCGGGTCAACAGGAGCTAACTATGGCTACACCTTC.

The chain carries TRBV6-5 and TRBJ2-3, with unresolved D. The CDR3 is 16 amino acids. Germline V gene data show CDR1 as MNHEY and CDR2 as SVGAGI. Between the trimmed V and J ends, which lost 0 bases and 5 bases, there was a span of 15 bases. CDR3 coding DNA: TGTGCCAGCAGTTACTCGGGGATAAGTTTTTTAGATACGCAGTATTTT. It specifies CASSYSGISFLDTQYF.

In its sample, this clone was seen a few times. V is TRBV7-6 and J is TRBJ1-1; TRBD1 matches at 7 bases. Germline values: CDR1 SGHVS, CDR2 FNYEAQ. The CDR3 is 13 amino acids. The trim removed 5 bases at V and 4 bases at J, leaving 4 bases unmatched. The CDR3 bases are TGTGCCAGCAGCCCTCCAGGGGGCACTGAAGCTTTCTTT. The encoded protein is CASSPPGGTEAFF.

The genes are TRBV28 and TRBJ2-5, with a tentative D call TRBD2 (6 bases). Germline assignment: CDR1 MDHEN and CDR2 SYDVKM. The CDR3 extends over 16 amino acids. V lost 5 bases and J lost 2, with 18 bases in between. CDR3 DNA sequence: TGTGCCAGCAGTCCGGGAGATTTGGGGGAACAAGAGACCCAGTACTTC. Its protein is CASSPGDLGEQETQYF.

The chain couples TRBV7-9 to TRBJ2-6; D is uncertain. V was clipped by 5 bases and J by 0 bases, with 11 bases between them. The CDR3 spans 16 residues. The germline V gene has CDR1 SEHNR and CDR2 FQNEAQ (reference sequence). CDR3 sequence reads: CASSLASNSGANVLTF. CDR3 DNA: TGTGCCAGCAGCCTCGCATCTAACTCTGGGGCCAACGTCCTGACTTTC.

The V call is TRBV6-1, the J call TRBJ1-5; the match to TRBD1 covers 8 bases. The trim removed 2 bases at V and 0 bases at J, leaving 6 bases unmatched. The CDR3 extends over 17 amino acids. Germline lookup yields CDR1 MNHNS and CDR2 SASEGT. DNA of the CDR3: TGTGCCAGCAGTGAATCCAGGGGGCGGTTTAGCAATCAGCCCCAGCATTTT. Translating it yields CASSESRGRFSNQPQHF.

The chain couples TRBV28 to TRBJ1-4; maybe TRBD1 (5 bases). V was shortened by 5 bases and J by 8 bases, with 18 bases between the two germline ends. Germline lookup yields CDR1 MDHEN and CDR2 SYDVKM. This CDR3 comprises 15 residues. CDR3 loop: CASSGGGSSIEKLFF. CDR3 coding DNA: TGTGCCAGCAGTGGGGGGGGGTCATCGATAGAAAAACTGTTTTTT.